Reported below is one T cell receptor beta chain. With 6 bases removed from V and 7 bases from J, the gap between germline ends came to 13 bases. Germline V gene sequence: CDR1 LGHDT, CDR2 YNNKEL (reference sequence). The CDR3 is made up of 13 amino acids. Sequencing of TCR beta was carried out in blood CD8+ and CD4+ T cells. Bulk CD8+ and CD4+ cells came from magnetic negative isolation; CD8+ TEMRA by FACS. This sample is part of a study of CD8 T cells in Susac syndrome. Study as a whole: Patients with Susac syndrome had blood drawn and were at that point therapy-naive, on corticosteroids, or on intravenous immunoglobulin alone.

With random hexamers, 0.5 to 1 ug RNA was reverse transcribed. Amplification of TCR beta CDR3 spanned 54 Vbeta and 13 Jbeta via immunoSEQ multiplex PCR. TCRdb reanalysed the immunoSEQ multiplex PCR reads using MiXCR and keeps one entry per CDR3 protein. Among roughly 190,000 distinct CDR3 sequences listed, around 95% were seen once. Sequencing input: CD4+ T cells from PBMCs. The receptor comes from a human donor with Susac syndrome. The chain couples TRBV3-1 to TRBJ1-5; no firm D call. In DNA, the CDR3 is TGTGCCAGCAGTCCTCGGGTAAGGCAGCCCCAGCATTTT. It codes for CASSPRVRQPQHF.